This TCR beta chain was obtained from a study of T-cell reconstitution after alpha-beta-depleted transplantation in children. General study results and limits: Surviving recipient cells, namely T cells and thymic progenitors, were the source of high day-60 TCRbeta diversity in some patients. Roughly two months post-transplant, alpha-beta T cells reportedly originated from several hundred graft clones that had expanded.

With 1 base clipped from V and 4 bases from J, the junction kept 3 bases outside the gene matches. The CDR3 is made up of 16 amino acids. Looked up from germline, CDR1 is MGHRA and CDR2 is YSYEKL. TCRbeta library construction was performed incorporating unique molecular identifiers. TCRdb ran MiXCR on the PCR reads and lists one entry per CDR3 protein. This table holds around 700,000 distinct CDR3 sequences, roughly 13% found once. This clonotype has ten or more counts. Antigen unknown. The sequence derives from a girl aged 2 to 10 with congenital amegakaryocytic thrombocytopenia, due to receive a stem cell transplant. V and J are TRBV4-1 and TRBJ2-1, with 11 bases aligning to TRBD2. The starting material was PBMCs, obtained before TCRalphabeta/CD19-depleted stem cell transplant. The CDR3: CASSQVTSGKYNEQFF. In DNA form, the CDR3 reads TGCGCCAGCAGCCAAGTGACTAGCGGGAAATACAATGAGCAGTTCTTC.